Listed below are T cell receptor beta chains from one sample, sequenced in a study of T cells in tuberculosis. Profiling relied on immunoSEQ multiplex PCR, and the TCRdb table lists in-frame clones only, not all of them. The table lists about 43,000 clones, approximately 94% of them singletons. Sequencing input: PBMCs. The origin of the receptors is a donor between 10 and 35 years old with latent tuberculosis or without tuberculosis infection. Some clones in this sample may be carry-over from other donors' samples. The CDR3 runs from the conserved cysteine through the conserved F or W. A D gene is named only where the DNA matches it firmly. The size of a clone is reported for some rows only, either as once, few or many, or as a class for expanded clones.

CDR3 length	V gene	clone size	J gene	D gene	CDR3 protein	CDR3 DNA
16	TRBV7-6	.	TRBJ2-1	.	CASSLYGEGSYNEQFF	TGTGCCAGCAGCTTATATGGAGAAGGCTCCTACAATGAGCAGTTCTTC
17	TRBV28	.	TRBJ1-5	TRBD1	CASSHQGAVDGNQPQHF	TGTGCCAGCAGTCATCAGGGGGCTGTTGACGGCAATCAGCCCCAGCATTTT
15	TRBV2	.	TRBJ2-2	TRBD2	CASSSGSGGTGELFF	TGTGCCAGCTCTTCTGGTAGCGGGGGGACCGGGGAGCTGTTTTTT
13	TRBV11-3	.	TRBJ1-2	TRBD1	CASSARQGAGYTF	TGTGCCAGCAGCGCCAGACAGGGGGCTGGCTACACCTTC
14	TRBV4-1	.	TRBJ2-5	.	CASSSRNPQETQYF	TGCGCCAGCAGCTCTAGGAACCCCCAGGAGACCCAGTACTTC
14	TRBV4-1	few	TRBJ2-7	.	CASSPGPGSYEQYF	TGCGCCAGCAGTCCGGGCCCAGGGTCCTACGAGCAGTACTTC
16	TRBV5-1	.	TRBJ2-3	TRBD2	CASSLVRGSTTDTQYF	TGCGCCAGCAGCTTGGTTCGCGGGAGTACGACAGATACGCAGTATTTT
15	TRBV5-4	.	TRBJ2-1	.	CASSLAEVGDNEQFF	TGTGCCAGCAGCTTGGCTGAGGTAGGGGACAATGAGCAGTTCTTC
15	TRBV19	once	TRBJ2-7	TRBD1	CASSAGQGAIYEQYF	TGTGCCAGTAGTGCAGGACAGGGGGCGATTTACGAGCAGTACTTC
14	TRBV28	.	TRBJ2-7	.	CASSRAGPGYEQYF	TGTGCCAGCAGCCGCGCAGGTCCGGGGTACGAGCAGTACTTC
15	TRBV10-1	.	TRBJ2-3	TRBD2	CASSETSGSTDTQYF	TGCGCCAGCAGTGAGACTAGCGGAAGCACAGATACGCAGTATTTT
13	TRBV6-5	once	TRBJ1-2	.	CASSAREVYGYTF	TGTGCCAGCAGTGCCAGGGAGGTCTATGGCTACACCTTC
15	TRBV27	.	TRBJ1-2	.	CASSFYRDMIDGYTF	TGTGCCAGCAGTTTCTACCGGGACATGATCGATGGCTACACCTTC
15	TRBV12-5	.	TRBJ2-5	TRBD2	CASAELAGVGETQYF	TGTGCTAGTGCTGAATTAGCGGGAGTGGGAGAGACCCAGTACTTC
16	TRBV6-5	.	TRBJ2-5	TRBD1	CASSYFGTGGRETQYF	TGTGCCAGCAGTTACTTTGGGACAGGGGGAAGAGAGACCCAGTACTTC
15	TRBV7-9	.	TRBJ2-5	TRBD1	CASSPLDRGWETQYF	TGTGCCAGCAGCCCCTTGGACAGGGGGTGGGAGACCCAGTACTTC
17	TRBV5-1	.	TRBJ2-7	.	CASSLVVLGAANAEQYF	TGCGCCAGCAGCTTGGTTGTGTTGGGGGCCGCCAATGCCGAGCAGTACTTC
18	TRBV4-3	.	TRBJ2-7	TRBD2	CASSPYPTSGKDSYEQYF	TGCGCCAGCAGCCCCTACCCGACTAGCGGGAAAGACTCCTACGAGCAGTACTTC
14	TRBV28	few	TRBJ2-7	.	CASSTGSASYEQYF	TGTGCCAGCAGTACCGGGTCAGCCAGCTACGAGCAGTACTTC
14	TRBV28	.	TRBJ2-7	TRBD2	CASRSGRSSYEQYF	TGTGCCAGCAGAAGCGGGAGGTCCTCCTACGAGCAGTACTTC
13	TRBV30	.	TRBJ1-6	.	CAWSVEANSPLHF	TGTGCCTGGAGTGTAGAGGCAAATTCACCCCTCCACTTT
17	TRBV7-9	.	TRBJ1-3	TRBD1	CASSLAVGTGSGNTIYF	TGTGCCAGCAGCTTAGCGGTCGGGACAGGGTCTGGAAACACCATATATTTT
16	TRBV2	.	TRBJ1-3	.	CASLTDRLGSGNTIYF	TGTGCCAGCCTAACTGACAGATTAGGCTCTGGAAACACCATATATTTT
15	TRBV6-5	once	TRBJ2-7	TRBD2	CASSYSVGRVYEQYF	TGTGCCAGCAGTTACTCCGTCGGGAGGGTCTACGAGCAGTACTTC
15	TRBV28	once	TRBJ2-1	.	CASSSPRGGWNEQFF	TGTGCCAGCAGTTCTCCGCGTGGGGGCTGGAATGAGCAGTTCTTC
12	TRBV27	.	TRBJ2-1	.	CASSLINNEQFF	TGTGCCAGCAGTCTTATAAACAATGAGCAGTTCTTC
14	TRBV5-1	.	TRBJ2-2	TRBD1	CASRGQGAIGELFF	TGCGCCAGCAGAGGACAGGGGGCAATCGGGGAGCTGTTTTTT
15	TRBV6-5	.	TRBJ1-1	.	CASSYIRDMNTEAFF	TGTGCCAGCAGTTACATCCGGGACATGAACACTGAAGCTTTCTTT
15	TRBV2	.	TRBJ2-3	.	CASSDFLFSTDTQYF	TGTGCCAGCAGTGACTTCCTGTTTAGCACAGATACGCAGTATTTT
15	TRBV19	.	TRBJ2-3	.	CASSVEAGVTDTQYF	TGTGCCAGTAGTGTGGAGGCAGGAGTCACAGATACGCAGTATTTT
14	TRBV7-2	.	TRBJ1-2	.	CASSSRGGGYGYTF	TGTGCCAGCAGCTCCCGAGGGGGTGGCTATGGCTACACCTTC
14	TRBV18	once	TRBJ2-7	TRBD1	CASSPDRGLGEQYF	TGTGCCAGCTCACCAGACAGGGGATTAGGCGAGCAGTACTTC
14	TRBV19	.	TRBJ1-3	.	CASSAQIAGNTIYF	TGTGCCAGTAGTGCACAAATTGCCGGAAACACCATATATTTT
17	TRBV4-3	.	TRBJ2-1	TRBD1	CASSQDGEDRAYNEQFF	TGCGCCAGCAGCCAAGATGGGGAGGACAGGGCTTACAATGAGCAGTTCTTC
16	TRBV5-4	.	TRBJ2-5	.	CASSSRTGPHQETQYF	TGTGCCAGCAGCTCCCGAACAGGGCCGCACCAAGAGACCCAGTACTTC
18	TRBV25-1	few	TRBJ2-6	.	CASSDHETGFSGANVLTF	TGTGCCAGCAGTGATCACGAGACAGGTTTCTCTGGGGCCAACGTCCTGACTTTC
14	TRBV9	.	TRBJ1-2	.	CASSLGEGKNGYTF	TGTGCCAGCAGCCTGGGGGAGGGAAAAAATGGCTACACCTTC
16	TRBV7-8	.	TRBJ2-1	TRBD1	CASSVTGTALYNEQFF	TGTGCCAGCAGCGTAACCGGGACAGCTCTTTACAATGAGCAGTTCTTC
12	TRBV18	.	TRBJ2-5	TRBD2	CASSSKGEGQYF	TGTGCCAGCTCGTCGAAAGGGGAGGGCCAGTACTTC
13	TRBV18	.	TRBJ2-3	.	CASSPRSRSGQYF	TGTGCCAGCTCACCACGGTCTCGGTCAGGGCAGTATTTT
14	TRBV7-6	.	TRBJ2-1	.	CASSTRSRVNEQFF	TGTGCCAGCAGTACTAGGTCTAGGGTAAATGAGCAGTTCTTC
13	TRBV4-2	.	TRBJ2-7	.	CASSPRAPYEQYF	TGTGCCAGCAGCCCGCGGGCCCCCTACGAGCAGTACTTC
14	TRBV28	.	TRBJ2-1	.	CASNPWRSYNEQFF	TGTGCCAGCAACCCGTGGAGATCCTACAATGAGCAGTTCTTC
15	TRBV18	.	TRBJ2-1	.	CASSPELAQHNEQFF	TGTGCCAGCTCACCGGAACTAGCTCAACACAATGAGCAGTTCTTC
13	TRBV11-2	.	TRBJ2-2	.	CASSPVPTGELFF	TGTGCCAGCAGCCCCGTCCCCACCGGGGAGCTGTTTTTT
14	TRBV4-3	once	TRBJ1-2	TRBD1	CASSQLTGVAGYTF	TGCGCCAGCAGCCAGCTGACAGGGGTTGCTGGCTACACCTTC
18	TRBV21-1	.	TRBJ2-3	.	CASRNPERTGEFTDTQYF	TGTGCCAGCAGAAATCCAGAACGGACAGGGGAATTCACAGATACGCAGTATTTT
14	TRBV2	.	TRBJ1-1	.	CASSILAGNTEAFF	TGTGCCAGCAGTATACTCGCCGGGAACACTGAAGCTTTCTTT
16	TRBV5-1	.	TRBJ1-2	TRBD1	CASSFAQGVTNYGYTF	TGCGCCAGCAGCTTTGCTCAGGGGGTAACTAACTATGGCTACACCTTC
14	TRBV6-1	.	TRBJ2-2	.	CASSPGLATGELFF	TGTGCCAGCTCCCCGGGACTTGCCACCGGGGAGCTGTTTTTT
15	TRBV19	.	TRBJ2-7	.	CASSISPSWGGEQYF	TGTGCCAGTAGTATAAGCCCCTCATGGGGAGGTGAGCAGTACTTC